This T cell receptor (beta chain) was recovered during a study of response to subunit inactivated influenza vaccine. Via MiXCR, TCRdb re-called the RT-PCR reads, giving one row per CDR3 protein. The profile shows a few hundred thousand distinct CDR3 sequences, about 7.2% of them singletons. Comment on this clonotype: Antigen specificity is unknown.

Broader study findings: Authors suggested each seasonal influenza vaccination recruits few new T cells.

CDR1 is SGHDN and CDR2 is FVKESK in the germline V gene. The CDR3 consists of 14 residues. Trimming removed 4 bases from V and 0 bases from J, with 7 bases in between. Specimen: PBMCs from blood, collected roughly 24 months after vaccination. This chain joins TRBV14 and TRBJ1-5; D not certain. This clonotype was sampled from a man aged 50 to 69 who received an inactivated influenza vaccine. CDR3 loop: CASSPSNSNQPQHF. DNA of the CDR3: TGTGCCAGCAGCCCGTCCAATAGCAATCAGCCCCAGCATTTT.